This T cell receptor beta chain was obtained from a study of cytomegalovirus exposure and HLA in healthy donors. Findings and limits, study-wide: A later analysis found TCR association rates differed by HLA locus, highest for DRB1 and lowest for HLA-C.

The PCR was carried out with 60 Vbeta primers and 13 Jbeta primers. Libraries were prepared by immunoSEQ multiplex PCR; TCRdb keeps only in-frame clonotypes and omits some of them. The sample shows some 180,000 clones, 70% to 90% of them seen only once. In regard to this clone: As yet, its antigen is unknown.

Sequencing was performed on PBMCs. The source is a woman aged 45-59 years in good health and CMV-seronegative.

CDR3 sequence (DNA): TGTGCCAGCAGTTCGGGGGGGACAACTAATGAAAAACTGTTTTTT. Translating it yields CASSSGGTTNEKLFF. V and J are TRBV28 and TRBJ1-4; tentatively, D is TRBD1 (5 bases). The CDR3 has 15 amino acids. V was pared by 4 bases and J by 0 bases, with 9 bases between. Germline CDR1 MDHEN, CDR2 SYDVKM.